Each of the 14 T cell receptor beta chains below was sequenced from the same sample in a study of OX40 agonist ivuxolimab in advanced cancers. Clones were read by immunoSEQ multiplex PCR, and TCRdb kept only the in-frame ones, dropping some. The sample lists 30,000 to 40,000 clones, approximately 80% seen once, with roughly 9.7% in the top ten. The material was CD4+ or CD8+ T cells sorted from blood, obtained in a trial of the OX40 agonist ivuxolimab. The origin of the receptors is an adult with an advanced solid tumor such as melanoma, head and neck, liver or kidney cancer.

V is TRBV4-1 and J is TRBJ1-4; 10 nucleotides agree with TRBD1. CDR3 size: 14 residues. Germline V gene lookup returns CDR1 MGHRA and CDR2 YSYEKL. Trimming removed 4 bases from V and 7 bases from J; junction bases left unmatched: 3. As DNA, the CDR3 is TGCGCCAGCAGCCTCCGGGACAGGGGTGAAAAACTGTTTTTT. Translating it yields CASSLRDRGEKLFF.

V is TRBV4-1 and J is TRBJ1-1; 7 positions match TRBD1. J was trimmed by 7 bases and V by 3 bases; bases with no gene match: 8. This CDR3 comprises 14 residues. Germline V lookup: CDR1 MGHRA, CDR2 YSYEKL. This CDR3 reads CASSHSTGSDEAFF. In DNA, the CDR3 is TGCGCCAGCAGCCATTCGACAGGGTCGGATGAAGCTTTCTTT.

The chain has TRBV2 and TRBJ2-7; maybe TRBD1 (5 bases). Germline V gives CDR1 SNHLY, CDR2 FYNNEI. Trimming left V 6 bases short and J 5 bases short, with 11 bases between. The CDR3 sequence is 12 residues long. As DNA, the CDR3 is TGTGCCAGCAGCCCAGGGCTAGACGAGCAGTACTTC. This gives the protein CASSPGLDEQYF. The full variable domain, its missing parts supplied by reference TRBV2 and TRBJ2-7, is EPEVTQTPSHQVTQMGQEVILRCVPISNHLYFYWYRQILGQKVEFLVSFYNNEISEKSEIFDDQFSVERPDGSNFTLKIRSTKLEDSAMYFCASSPGLDEQYFGPGTRLTVT.

The rearrangement links TRBV6-5 to TRBJ1-2; 8 bases fit TRBD1. Losses at the gene ends were 4 bases for V and 2 bases for J; bases not matched to a gene: 3. CDR1 MNHEY and CDR2 SVGAGI come from the germline V gene. The CDR3 totals 14 residues. Here the CDR3 DNA reads TGTGCCAGCAGTTCGGACAGGGCAAACTATGGCTACACCTTC. Translation gives CASSSDRANYGYTF.

The chain links TRBV18 to TRBJ2-3, with D uncertain. V lost 1 base and J lost 4, with 9 bases in between. The CDR3 totals 14 residues. Per the germline V gene, CDR1 is KGHSH and CDR2 is LQKENI. CDR3 residues: CASSPQGKADTQYF. CDR3 sequence (DNA): TGTGCCAGCTCACCACAGGGTAAGGCAGATACGCAGTATTTT.

The chain is built from TRBV9 and TRBJ2-5; D is unclear. The J call could be wrong; TRBJ2-7 is a better fit for the DNA end. The CDR3 covers 14 residues. CDR1 is SGDLS, CDR2 YYNGEE, per germline. The chain's CDR3 is CASSVVSSTYEQYF. The CDR3, as DNA: TGTGCCAGCAGCGTAGTGAGTTCTACCTACGAGCAGTACTTC.

The chain has TRBV29-1 and TRBJ1-2, with 7 bases aligning to TRBD1. Germline assignment: CDR1 SQVTM and CDR2 ANQGSEA. The CDR3 consists of 13 residues. The ends lost 6 bases at V and 3 bases at J; junction bases unmatched: 7. CDR3 nucleotides: TGCAGCGTCCCAACAGGGGATCACTATGGCTACACCTTC. This translates into CSVPTGDHYGYTF.

This chain links TRBV6-5 with TRBJ1-1; no reliable D call. V lost 7 bases to trimming and J lost 0 bases, with 12 bases between them. The CDR3 length is 14 residues. Germline V gene lookup returns CDR1 MNHEY and CDR2 SVGAGI. CDR3 nucleotide sequence: TGTGCCAGCACCGTCGTACAGATGAACACTGAAGCTTTCTTT. It translates to CASTVVQMNTEAFF.

The V call is TRBV4-2, the J call TRBJ1-1; tentatively, D is TRBD1 (5 bases). Germline-derived CDR1 and CDR2 are LGHNA and YNFKEQ. V lost 4 bases to trimming and J lost 5 bases, with 23 bases between them. This CDR3 is built from 17 residues. The CDR3 loop is CASSRNVGGGTRTEAFF. The CDR3 DNA reads as TGTGCCAGCAGCCGGAACGTAGGTGGGGGAACGAGGACTGAAGCTTTCTTT.

DNA for the CDR3: TGTGCCAGCAGTTTAAACAGCCTTTACGAGCAGTACTTC. Translated, it gives CASSLNSLYEQYF. The rearrangement uses TRBV27 and TRBJ2-7; D remains unclear. Trimming shortened V by 2 bases and J by 4 bases, and 9 bases separated the two germline ends. This CDR3 spans 13 amino acids. Germline V gene sequence: CDR1 MNHEY, CDR2 SMNVEV (reference sequence).

The chain is built from TRBV4-1 and TRBJ1-6; TRBD1 might be the D (5 bases). This CDR3 has 15 amino acids. Germline CDR1 is MGHRA and CDR2 is YSYEKL. Trimming took off 0 bases at V and 10 bases at J, with 13 bases between the two ends. The CDR3 coding sequence is TGCGCCAGCAGCCAAGAGCGGGACGAGAACTCACCCCTCCACTTT. Translated, it gives CASSQERDENSPLHF.

The chain employs TRBV2 and TRBJ1-2; no definite D call. Germline V lookup: CDR1 SNHLY, CDR2 FYNNEI. The CDR3 is 13 amino acids. The germline V and J ends were trimmed by 6 bases and 0 bases, with 8 bases remaining between them. This CDR3 is CASRRETNYGYTF. CDR3 nucleotides: TGTGCCAGCAGGAGAGAGACTAACTATGGCTACACCTTC.

The chain is built from TRBV11-2 and TRBJ2-5; the D is unclear. The germline CDR1 and CDR2 sequences are SGHAT and FQNNGV. This CDR3 is 12 amino acids long. V was clipped by 4 bases and J by 4 bases, with 7 bases between them. This CDR3 reads CASSYLGETQYF. The CDR3 nucleotides read TGTGCCAGCAGCTACCTAGGAGAGACCCAGTACTTC.

This chain connects TRBV7-9 to TRBJ2-7; D could derive from TRBD1 or TRBD2 (5 bases each). The CDR3 sequence is 15 residues long. Germline V gene sequence: CDR1 SEHNR, CDR2 FQNEAQ (reference sequence). V gave up 5 bases and J gave up 2 bases, with 16 bases separating them. For the CDR3, the DNA is TGTGCCAGCAGCCCCCCCGAGGGACGGACCTACGAGCAGTACTTC. As protein: CASSPPEGRTYEQYF.